Following are 12 T cell receptor beta chains from one sample sequenced in a study of blood T cell repertoires in COVID-19. The repertoire was sequenced with immunoSEQ multiplex PCR; TCRdb's copy has only in-frame clones and lacks some. The table includes hundreds of thousands of clones, about four fifths detected once. Specimen: PBMCs or T cells enriched from blood (not recorded which). All receptors derive from a woman aged 55 to 70 who had recovered from COVID-19.

This chain uses TRBV6-1 with TRBJ1-2; D might be TRBD1 (6 bases). The CDR3 contains 15 residues. V was shortened by 2 bases and J by 4 bases, with 14 bases between the two germline ends. Germline-derived CDR1 and CDR2 are MNHNS and SASEGT. CDR3 in DNA: TGTGCCAGCAGTGAAATTTCGACAGGACCCTATGGCTACACCTTC. Its protein is CASSEISTGPYGYTF.

The CDR3 sequence is CASRTRDRQETQYF. For the CDR3, the DNA is TGTGCCAGCAGAACCCGGGACAGACAAGAGACCCAGTACTTC. The chain links TRBV6-5 to TRBJ2-5; 7 nucleotides agree with TRBD1. CDR1 is MNHEY, CDR2 SVGAGI, per germline. The CDR3 spans 14 residues. Trimming at V came to 6 bases and at J to 2 bases, leaving 6 bases not matched to a gene.

The chain links TRBV29-1 to TRBJ2-7; tentative D call: TRBD1 (5 bases). Trimming left V 6 bases short and J 6 bases short, with 18 bases between. Looked up from germline, CDR1 is SQVTM and CDR2 is ANQGSEA. The CDR3 extends over 13 amino acids. The CDR3 DNA follows: TGCAGCGTCGATTCCGGCCACCAGGGCGAGCAGTACTTC. Translating gives CSVDSGHQGEQYF.

The table lists this clone with a few counts. V and J are TRBV12-5 and TRBJ1-2, with D tentatively TRBD1 (6 bases). V dropped 2 bases and J dropped 8 bases, with 12 bases sitting between them. CDR1 is LGHNT, CDR2 FRNRAP, per germline. This CDR3 region has 13 residues. In DNA, the CDR3 is TGTGCTAGTGGTTTGTACAGGGCCAGCGGCTACACCTTC. Protein: CASGLYRASGYTF. Based on the CDR3 plus reference TRBV12-5 and TRBJ1-2, the full variable domain is DARVTQTPRHKVTEMGQEVTMRCQPILGHNTVFWYRQTMMQGLELLAYFRNRAPLDDSGMPKDRFSAEMPDATLATLKIQPSEPRDSAVYFCASGLYRASGYTFGSGTRLTVV.

This clone was found a few times. The V gene is TRBV28, the J gene TRBJ1-5; D perhaps matches TRBD1 (5 bases). Germline V gene sequence: CDR1 MDHEN, CDR2 SYDVKM. With 4 bases removed from V and 3 bases from J, the gap between germline ends came to 10 bases. This CDR3 contains 14 residues. CDR3 nucleotides: TGTGCCAGCAGTTATCAGGGCCTCAATCAGCCCCAGCATTTT. Translating it yields CASSYQGLNQPQHF.

V gene TRBV5-6 combines with J gene TRBJ2-5, with D hard to call. The germline gives CDR1 SGHDT, CDR2 YYEEEE. The ends were cut back, 4 bases at V and 1 base at J, with 14 bases in the middle. The CDR3 has 15 amino acids. Here the CDR3 reads CASSPNLGFQETQYF. CDR3 sequence (DNA): TGTGCCAGCAGCCCGAATCTCGGTTTCCAAGAGACCCAGTACTTC. Full variable domain (remainder filled in from reference TRBV5-6 and TRBJ2-5): DAGVTQSPTHLIKTRGQQVTLRCSPKSGHDTVSWYQQALGQGPQFIFQYYEEEERQRGNFPDRFSGHQFPNYSSELNVNALLLGDSALYLCASSPNLGFQETQYFGPGTRLLVL.

In DNA form, the CDR3 reads TGTGCCAGCAGTTACTCCGACAGGAGGAACACTGAAGCTTTCTTT. The encoded protein is CASSYSDRRNTEAFF. The rearrangement joins TRBV6-2 or TRBV6-3 to TRBJ1-1, with a tentative D call TRBD1 (6 bases). V shed 0 bases and J shed 1 base, with 9 bases lying between them. The CDR3 is 15 amino acids. Germline CDR1 and CDR2: MNHEY and SVGEGT.

The chain employs TRBV7-2 and TRBJ1-1; D not certain. Trimming stripped 4 bases from V and 7 bases from J, with 16 bases between. Germline V gives CDR1 SGHTA, CDR2 FQGNSA. The CDR3 covers 14 residues. For the CDR3, the DNA is TGTGCCAGCAGCTCGTACTCGGGTTTGGTTGAAGCTTTCTTT. Translating it yields CASSSYSGLVEAFF.

In the case of this clone: Other DNA sequences within the sample encode an identical CDR3. This chain joins TRBV5-4 and TRBJ2-5; unclear D gene. The CDR3 is made up of 13 amino acids. Germline V lookup: CDR1 SGHNT, CDR2 YYREEE (reference sequence). The V end was cut by 5 bases, the J end by 2 bases, with 10 bases between. The CDR3 DNA reads TGTGCCAGCAGTCTCCCCAGGCAAGAGACCCAGTACTTC. Encoded protein: CASSLPRQETQYF.

The chain combines TRBV11-2 with TRBJ1-2, with D possibly matching TRBD1 (5 bases). Germline V gene lookup returns CDR1 SGHAT and CDR2 FQNNGV. CDR3 size: 14 residues. Trimming removed 0 bases from V and 8 bases from J, with 13 bases in between. The CDR3 loop is CASSLDFQGSGYTF. DNA for the CDR3: TGTGCCAGCAGCTTAGATTTCCAGGGAAGCGGCTACACCTTC.

This chain links TRBV3-1 (or the pseudogene TRBV3-2) with TRBJ1-3; D possibly corresponds to TRBD1 (5 bases). Trimming shortened V by 2 bases and J by 0 bases, and 8 bases separated the two germline ends. This CDR3 has 15 amino acids. CDR1 and CDR2 from the germline V gene are LGHDT and YNNKEL (reference sequence). The CDR3 reads CASSQQGTSGNTIYF. CDR3 in DNA: TGTGCCAGCAGCCAACAGGGTACCTCTGGAAACACCATATATTTT.

The chain uses TRBV6-4 and TRBJ2-3, with a tentative D call TRBD2 (5 bases). The V gene lost 2 bases and the J gene lost 5 bases, with 14 bases spanning the gap. Germline CDR1 MRHNA, CDR2 SNTAGT. The CDR3 has 15 residues. The CDR3: CASSDGSDSGDTQYF. The CDR3 DNA reads as TGTGCCAGCAGTGACGGGAGCGACTCGGGAGATACGCAGTATTTT.